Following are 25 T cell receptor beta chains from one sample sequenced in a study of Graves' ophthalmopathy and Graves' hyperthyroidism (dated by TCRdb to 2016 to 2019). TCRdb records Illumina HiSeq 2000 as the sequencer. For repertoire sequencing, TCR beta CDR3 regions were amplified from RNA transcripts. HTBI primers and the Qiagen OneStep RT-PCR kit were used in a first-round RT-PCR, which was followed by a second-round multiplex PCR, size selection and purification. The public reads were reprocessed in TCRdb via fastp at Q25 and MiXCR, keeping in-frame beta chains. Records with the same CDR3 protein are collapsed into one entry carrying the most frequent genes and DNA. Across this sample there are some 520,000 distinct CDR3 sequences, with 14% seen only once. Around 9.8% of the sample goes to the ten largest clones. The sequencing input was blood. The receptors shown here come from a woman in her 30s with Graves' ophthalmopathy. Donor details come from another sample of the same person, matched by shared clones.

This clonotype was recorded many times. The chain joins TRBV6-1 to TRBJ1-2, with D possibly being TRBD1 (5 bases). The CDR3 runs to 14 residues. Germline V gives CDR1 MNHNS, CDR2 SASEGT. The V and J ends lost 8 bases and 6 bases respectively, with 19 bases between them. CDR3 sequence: CASSLSGGLHGYTF. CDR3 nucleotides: TGTGCCAGCTCTCTTAGTGGGGGGTTGCATGGCTACACCTTC.

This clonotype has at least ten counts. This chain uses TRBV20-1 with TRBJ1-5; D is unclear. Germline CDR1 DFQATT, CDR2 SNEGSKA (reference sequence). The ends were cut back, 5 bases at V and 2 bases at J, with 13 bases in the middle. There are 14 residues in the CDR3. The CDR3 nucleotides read TGCAGTGCTTGGATGACCCCGGGCAATCAGCCCCAGCATTTT. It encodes CSAWMTPGNQPQHF.

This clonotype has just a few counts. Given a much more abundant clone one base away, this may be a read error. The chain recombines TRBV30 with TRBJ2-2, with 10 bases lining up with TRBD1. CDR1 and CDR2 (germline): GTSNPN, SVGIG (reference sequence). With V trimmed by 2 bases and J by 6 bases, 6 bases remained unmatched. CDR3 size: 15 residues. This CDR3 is CAWSRRDRGPGELFF. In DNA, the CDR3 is TGTGCCTGGAGTAGGCGGGACAGGGGCCCCGGGGAGCTGTTTTTT.

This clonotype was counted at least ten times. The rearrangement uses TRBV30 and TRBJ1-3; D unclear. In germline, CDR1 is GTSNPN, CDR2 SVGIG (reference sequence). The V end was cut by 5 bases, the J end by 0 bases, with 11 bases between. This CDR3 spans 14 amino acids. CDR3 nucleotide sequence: TGTGCCTGGGGGAAGGGCACCTCTGGAAACACCATATATTTT. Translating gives CAWGKGTSGNTIYF. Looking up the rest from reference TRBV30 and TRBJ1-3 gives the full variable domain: SQTIHQWPATLVQPVGSPLSLECTVEGTSNPNLYWYRQAAGRGLQLLFYSVGIGQISSEVPQNLSASRPQDRQFILSSKKLLLSDSGFYLCAWGKGTSGNTIYFGEGSWLTVV.

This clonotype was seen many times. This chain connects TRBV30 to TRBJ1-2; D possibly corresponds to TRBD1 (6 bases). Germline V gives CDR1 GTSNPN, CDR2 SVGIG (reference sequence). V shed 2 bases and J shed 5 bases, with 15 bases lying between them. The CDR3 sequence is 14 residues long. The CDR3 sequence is CAWSRAGVGYGYTF. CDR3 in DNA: TGTGCCTGGAGTCGGGCAGGGGTAGGGTATGGCTACACCTTC.

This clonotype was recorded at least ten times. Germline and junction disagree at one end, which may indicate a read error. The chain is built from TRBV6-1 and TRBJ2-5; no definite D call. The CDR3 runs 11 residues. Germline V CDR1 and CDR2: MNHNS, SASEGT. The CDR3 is CTSAFQETQYF. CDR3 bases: TGTACCAGCGCATTCCAAGAGACCCAGTACTTC.

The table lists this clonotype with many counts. CDR3 DNA sequence: TGTGCCAGCAGCCCGCACCTAGCGTACCAAGAGACCCAGTACTTC. It is translated as CASSPHLAYQETQYF. The genes are TRBV7-8 and TRBJ2-5, with D perhaps TRBD2 (6 bases). V was clipped by 5 bases and J by 0 bases, with 13 bases between them. Germline V gene sequence: CDR1 SGHVS, CDR2 FQNEAQ. This CDR3 has 15 residues.

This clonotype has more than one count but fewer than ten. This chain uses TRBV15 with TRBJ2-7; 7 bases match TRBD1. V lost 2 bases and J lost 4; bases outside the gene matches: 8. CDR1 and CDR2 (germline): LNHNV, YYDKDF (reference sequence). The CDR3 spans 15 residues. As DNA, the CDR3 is TGTGCCACCAGCAGAACGAAGACAGGGTCTTACGAGCAGTACTTC. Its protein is CATSRTKTGSYEQYF.

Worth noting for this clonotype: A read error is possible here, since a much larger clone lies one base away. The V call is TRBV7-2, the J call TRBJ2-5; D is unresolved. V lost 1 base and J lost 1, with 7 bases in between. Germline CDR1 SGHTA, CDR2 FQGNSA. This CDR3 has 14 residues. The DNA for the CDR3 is TGTGCCAGCAGCTTAGTCGTCAGCCAAGAGACCCAGTACTTC. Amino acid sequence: CASSLVVSQETQYF.

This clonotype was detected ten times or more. The CDR3 here is CASIAGLRDRASYEQYF. The CDR3 region has the DNA TGTGCCAGCATTGCCGGCCTCCGGGACAGGGCCTCCTACGAGCAGTACTTC. This chain connects TRBV28 to TRBJ2-7; 9 bases match TRBD1. Germline CDR1 and CDR2: MDHEN and SYDVKM. This CDR3 has 17 residues. After removal of 7 bases from V and 0 bases from J, the junction contained 13 bases not matched to a gene.

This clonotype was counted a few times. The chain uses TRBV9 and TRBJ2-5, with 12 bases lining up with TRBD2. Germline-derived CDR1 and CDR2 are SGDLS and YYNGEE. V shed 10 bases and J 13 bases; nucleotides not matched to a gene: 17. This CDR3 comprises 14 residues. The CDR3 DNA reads TGTGCCTCAGCCCCACTAGCGGGGGGCCCACTTCCGTACTTC. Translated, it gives CASAPLAGGPLPYF. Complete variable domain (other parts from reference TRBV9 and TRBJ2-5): DSGVTQTPKHLITATGQRVTLRCSPRSGDLSVYWYQQSLDQGLQFLIQYYNGEERAKGNILERFSAQQFPDLHSELNLSSLELGDSALYFCASAPLAGGPLPYFGPGTRLLVL.

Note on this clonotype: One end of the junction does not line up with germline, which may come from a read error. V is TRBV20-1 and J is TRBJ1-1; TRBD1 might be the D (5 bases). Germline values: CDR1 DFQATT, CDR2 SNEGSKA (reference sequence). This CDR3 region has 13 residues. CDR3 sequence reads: CSARFRRGAEAFF. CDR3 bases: TGCAGCGCTAGGTTCAGGCGGGGCGCTGAAGCTTTCTTT.

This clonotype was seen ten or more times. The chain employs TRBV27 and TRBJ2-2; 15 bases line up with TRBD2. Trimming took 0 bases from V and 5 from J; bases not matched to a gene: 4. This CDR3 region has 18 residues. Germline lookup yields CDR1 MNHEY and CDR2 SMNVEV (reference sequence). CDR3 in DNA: TGTGCCAGCAGTTTATCGGGACTAGCGGGAGGAAAGACCGGGGAGCTGTTTTTT. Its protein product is CASSLSGLAGGKTGELFF.

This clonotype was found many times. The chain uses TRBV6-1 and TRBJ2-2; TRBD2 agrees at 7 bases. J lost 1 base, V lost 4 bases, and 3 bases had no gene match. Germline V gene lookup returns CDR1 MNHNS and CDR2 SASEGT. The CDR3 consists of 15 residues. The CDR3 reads CASSAGLENTGELFF. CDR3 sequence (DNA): TGTGCCAGCAGTGCCGGACTAGAGAACACCGGGGAGCTGTTTTTT.

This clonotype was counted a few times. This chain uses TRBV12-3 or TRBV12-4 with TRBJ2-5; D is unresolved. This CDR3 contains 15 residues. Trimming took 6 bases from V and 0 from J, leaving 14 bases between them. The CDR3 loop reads CASSSDFINQETQYF. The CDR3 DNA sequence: TGTGCCAGCAGCTCCGACTTCATTAACCAAGAGACCCAGTACTTC.

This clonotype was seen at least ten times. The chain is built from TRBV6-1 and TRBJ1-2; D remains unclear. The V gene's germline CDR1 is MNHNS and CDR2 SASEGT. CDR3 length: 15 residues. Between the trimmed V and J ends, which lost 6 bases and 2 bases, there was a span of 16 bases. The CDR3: CASRSSVNSNYGYTF. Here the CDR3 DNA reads TGTGCCAGCAGGTCAAGCGTCAACTCCAACTATGGCTACACCTTC.

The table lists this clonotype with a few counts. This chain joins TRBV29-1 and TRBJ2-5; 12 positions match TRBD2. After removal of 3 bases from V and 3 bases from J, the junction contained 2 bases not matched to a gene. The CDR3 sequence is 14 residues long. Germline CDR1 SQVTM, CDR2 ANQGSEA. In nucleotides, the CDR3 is TGCAGCGTTGAGGGACTAGCGGGCAAAGAGACCCAGTACTTC. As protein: CSVEGLAGKETQYF.

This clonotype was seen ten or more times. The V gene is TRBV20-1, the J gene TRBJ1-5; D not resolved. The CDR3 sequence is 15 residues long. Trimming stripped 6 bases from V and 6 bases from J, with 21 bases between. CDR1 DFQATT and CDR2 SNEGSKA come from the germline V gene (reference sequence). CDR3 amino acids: CSALNRNSSGQPQHF. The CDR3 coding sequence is TGCAGTGCCCTAAACCGAAACAGTTCCGGTCAGCCCCAGCATTTT.

DNA for the CDR3: TGTGCCAGCAGCGTAGGGCCCCGGGGGGAGACTGAAGCTTTCTTT. Protein product: CASSVGPRGETEAFF. The chain employs TRBV9 and TRBJ1-1; D is possibly TRBD1 (5 bases). The CDR3 loop spans 15 amino acids. Trimming pared 0 bases from V and 5 bases from J, leaving 14 bases between. Germline CDR1 and CDR2: SGDLS and YYNGEE.

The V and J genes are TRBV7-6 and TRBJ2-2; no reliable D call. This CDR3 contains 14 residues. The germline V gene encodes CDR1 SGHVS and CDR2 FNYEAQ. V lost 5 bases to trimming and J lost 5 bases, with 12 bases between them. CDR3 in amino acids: CASSPQSETGELFF. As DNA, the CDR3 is TGTGCCAGCAGCCCTCAGAGTGAGACCGGGGAGCTGTTTTTT.

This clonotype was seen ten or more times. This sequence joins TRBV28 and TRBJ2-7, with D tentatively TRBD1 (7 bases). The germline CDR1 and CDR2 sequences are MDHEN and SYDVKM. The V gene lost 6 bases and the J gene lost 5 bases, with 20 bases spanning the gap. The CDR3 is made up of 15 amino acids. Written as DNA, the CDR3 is TGTGCCAGCAGCTCACACCAGGGGGGTAACGACGAGCAGTACTTC. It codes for CASSSHQGGNDEQYF.

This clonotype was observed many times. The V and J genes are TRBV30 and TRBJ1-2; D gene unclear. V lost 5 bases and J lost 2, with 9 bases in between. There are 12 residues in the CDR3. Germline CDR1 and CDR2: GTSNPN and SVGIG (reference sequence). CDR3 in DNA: TGTGCCTGGGACGACGGGAACTATGGCTACACCTTC. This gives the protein CAWDDGNYGYTF.

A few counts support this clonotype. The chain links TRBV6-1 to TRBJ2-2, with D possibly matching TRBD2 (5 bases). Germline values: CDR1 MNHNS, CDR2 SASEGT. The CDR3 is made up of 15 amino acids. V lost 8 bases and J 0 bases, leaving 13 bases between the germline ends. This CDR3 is CASREGGPNTGELFF. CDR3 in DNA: TGTGCCAGCCGAGAGGGCGGACCGAACACCGGGGAGCTGTTTTTT.

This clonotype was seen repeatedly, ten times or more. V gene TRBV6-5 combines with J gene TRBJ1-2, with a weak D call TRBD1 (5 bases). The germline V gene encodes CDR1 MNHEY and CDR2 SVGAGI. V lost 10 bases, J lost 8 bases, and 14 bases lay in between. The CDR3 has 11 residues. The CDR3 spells CATLRGDGYTF. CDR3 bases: TGTGCCACTCTGCGAGGGGACGGCTACACCTTC.

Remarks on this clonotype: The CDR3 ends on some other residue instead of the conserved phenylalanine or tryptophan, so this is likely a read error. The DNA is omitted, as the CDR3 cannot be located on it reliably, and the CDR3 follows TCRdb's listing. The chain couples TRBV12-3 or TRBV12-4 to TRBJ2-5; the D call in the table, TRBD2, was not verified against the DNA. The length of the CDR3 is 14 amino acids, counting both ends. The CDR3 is CASSLAGRGETQDY.